A single sample is the source of the 9 T cell receptor beta chains below, sequenced in a study of T cells in Graves' hyperthyroidism and ophthalmopathy. Amplified regions were TCR beta CDR3 sequences from RNA transcripts. The study used the HTBI primer set for a first-round RT-PCR of the TCR CDR3. TCRdb analysed the multiplex PCR reads with MiXCR anew, one entry per CDR3 protein. The sample has almost 50,000 distinct CDR3 sequences, approximately 50% seen once; the top ten hold 30% to 40%. Specimen: peripheral blood or thyroid tissue (not recorded which). The receptor set was obtained from a man younger than 30 with Graves' hyperthyroidism.

As for this clonotype: One end of the junction fails to match germline, which may point to a read error. The rearrangement links TRBV7-6 to TRBJ2-7, with 8 positions matching TRBD1. Germline CDR1 is SGHVS and CDR2 is FNYEAQ. This CDR3 has 15 residues. Here the CDR3 reads CASSHSWTGPAEQYF. The CDR3 DNA follows: TGCGCCAGCAGCCATTCTTGGACAGGGCCAGCCGAGCAGTACTTC.

This clonotype was seen ten or more times. The J gene is TRBJ2-1, the V gene TRBV7-9; 7 bases are shared with TRBD1. This CDR3 region has 13 residues. After removal of 11 bases from V and 10 bases from J, the junction contained 14 bases not matched to a gene. CDR1 is SEHNR and CDR2 is FQNEAQ in the germline V gene (reference sequence). The CDR3 loop is CAAARDSPLEQFF. The DNA for the CDR3 is TGTGCCGCCGCCCGGGACAGTCCCTTGGAGCAGTTCTTC.

Sample share makes this clonotype medium-sized. The CDR3 here is CSPPGTRETQYF. The CDR3, as DNA: TGCAGTCCCCCCGGGACAAGGGAGACCCAGTACTTC. The V and J genes are TRBV20-1 and TRBJ2-5; tentative D call: TRBD1 (6 bases). The CDR3 runs 12 residues. Germline V gene sequence: CDR1 DFQATT, CDR2 SNEGSKA (reference sequence). V was shortened by 8 bases and J by 5 bases, with 15 bases between the two germline ends.

This clonotype has only a few counts. CDR3: CSVSQWNTEAFF. Here the CDR3 DNA reads TGCAGCGTTAGTCAATGGAACACTGAAGCTTTCTTT. The chain uses TRBV29-1 and TRBJ1-1; D call uncertain. The CDR3 spans 12 residues. Between the trimmed V and J ends, which lost 5 bases and 1 base, there was a span of 8 bases. From germline, CDR1 is SQVTM and CDR2 ANQGSEA.

This clonotype was picked up one time. The genes are TRBV7-9 and TRBJ2-7; D might be TRBD1 or TRBD2, each matching 5 bases. Germline CDR1 reads SEHNR; CDR2 reads FQNEAQ (reference sequence). V was clipped by 11 bases and J by 3 bases, with 14 bases between them. This CDR3 has 12 amino acids. CDR3 DNA: TGTGCCTCTGGGGACGGAAACTACGAGCAGTACTTC. This codes for CASGDGNYEQYF.

This clonotype was recorded many times. This rearrangement joins TRBV20-1 to TRBJ1-5; no clear D gene. The CDR3 runs 13 residues. Germline loops: CDR1 DFQATT, CDR2 SNEGSKA (reference sequence). V lost 1 base to trimming and J lost 6 bases, with 10 bases between them. The chain's CDR3 is CSARGRVAQPQHF. The CDR3 coding sequence is TGCAGTGCTAGAGGTAGGGTTGCTCAGCCCCAGCATTTT.

The V gene is TRBV25-1, the J gene TRBJ2-2; perhaps TRBD2 as D (6 bases). Germline loops: CDR1 MGHDK, CDR2 SYGVNS. There are 16 residues in the CDR3. The V and J ends lost 8 bases and 5 bases respectively, with 21 bases between them. The CDR3: CASVALGGELTGELFF. CDR3 coding DNA: TGTGCCAGCGTTGCGTTGGGGGGAGAGCTAACCGGGGAGCTGTTTTTT.

The J gene is TRBJ2-3, the V gene TRBV29-1; unclear D gene. Trimming left V 2 bases short and J 3 bases short, with 12 bases between. The CDR3 loop spans 14 amino acids. The germline gives CDR1 SQVTM, CDR2 ANQGSEA. CDR3 coding DNA: TGCAGCGTTGAAACTTCGATGGGGACAGATACGCAGTATTTT. Its translation: CSVETSMGTDTQYF.

The rearrangement joins TRBV7-8 to TRBJ2-5; no firm D call. V was shortened by 5 bases and J by 5 bases, with 15 bases between the two germline ends. In germline, CDR1 is SGHVS, CDR2 FQNEAQ. The CDR3 has 14 residues. The CDR3 DNA is TGTGCCAGCAGCAGTCTTCGAGCGCGGGAGACCCAGTACTTC. It codes for CASSSLRARETQYF.